This TCR beta chain originates from a study of PD-1 blockade in mismatch repair-deficient tumors. Study-wide points: Rapid post-treatment expansion, then contraction, generally preceding radiologic response, marked tumor-resident clones.

Mismatch repair deficiency was confirmed in all patients, by PCR or immunohistochemistry. Generated by immunoSEQ multiplex PCR, the TCRdb table keeps only in-frame clones and is missing some. The sample yields 45,000 to 60,000 clones, over 65% seen once. This clone is a singleton in its sample. The target antigen is unknown. Looked up from germline, CDR1 is SGHVS and CDR2 is FQNEAQ. The junction had 9 bases not matched to a gene; V was cut back by 6 bases and J by 5 bases. This CDR3 has 15 residues. The source material was peripheral blood, sampled 4 weeks after starting pembrolizumab. The V call is TRBV7-8, the J call TRBJ1-5; 8 bases align to TRBD1. This clonotype was sampled from an adult with mismatch repair-deficient cancer. CDR3 DNA: TGTGCCAGCAGTTTAATGACAGGGGTCTATCAGCCCCAGCATTTT. It specifies CASSLMTGVYQPQHF.